A selection of T cell receptor beta chains follows, all from one sample in a study of identical twins. TCRdb re-called the 5' RACE reads with MiXCR, one entry per CDR3 protein. The repertoire includes about 700,000 distinct CDR3 sequences, around 8.3% of them detected once, and approximately 0.94% sits in the top ten. This sample was shared with a second study, whose subject was yellow fever vaccine responses in identical twins.

The sequencing input was PBMCs. These receptors all stem from a woman aged 18-29 years in good health. CDR3s include the opening cysteine and the closing phenylalanine or tryptophan. Fields, in order: D gene, J gene, clone size, V gene, CDR3 protein, CDR3 DNA. D genes are given only for firm matches. Clone size is not always given. Where it is, it says once, few, many or a class for expanded clones.

TRBD2 TRBJ2-5 few TRBV4-2 CASSQAARGAGGRQETQYF TGTGCCAGCAGCCAAGCAGCCCGAGGGGCGGGAGGTCGCCAAGAGACCCAGTACTTC
. TRBJ2-3 . TRBV7-3 CASSLGTISTDTQYF TGTGCCAGCAGCCTTGGGACCATTAGCACAGATACGCAGTATTTT
. TRBJ2-3 few TRBV3-1 CASSTTAPRGDTQYF TGTGCCAGCAGCACTACCGCGCCTCGAGGGGATACGCAGTATTTT
. TRBJ1-1 . TRBV5-1 CASSLGWSGGAKAFF TGCGCCAGCAGCTTGGGGTGGTCGGGAGGGGCGAAAGCTTTCTTT
. TRBJ2-3 few TRBV6-5 CASSYEGRADTQYF TGTGCCAGCAGTTACGAGGGTCGGGCAGATACGCAGTATTTT
. TRBJ2-7 many TRBV6-5 CASRNLREQYF TGTGCCAGCAGAAACCTAAGGGAGCAGTACTTC
TRBD1 TRBJ2-3 . TRBV28 CASSFSRLTGAAVFF TGTGCCAGCAGTTTCTCTCGGTTGACAGGGGCGGCCGTGTTTTTT
. TRBJ2-6 . TRBV5-1 CASSPRGPDVLTF TGCGCCAGCAGTCCCCGGGGGCCCGACGTCCTGACTTTC
. TRBJ2-3 . TRBV7-7 CASSLSGNTDTQYF TGTGCTAGCAGCTTGAGCGGAAACACAGATACGCAGTATTTT
. TRBJ2-1 . TRBV7-9 CASSSHRNREYNEQFF TGTGCCAGCAGCTCTCACCGCAACAGGGAATACAATGAGCAGTTCTTC
TRBD2 TRBJ2-5 . TRBV25-1 CASSEFLSGDLQETQYF TGTGCCAGCAGTGAATTTCTTAGCGGGGATCTCCAAGAGACCCAGTACTTC
. TRBJ2-7 many TRBV5-1 CASSLERGNYEQYF TGCGCCAGCAGCTTGGAACGGGGTAACTACGAGCAGTACTTC
TRBD1 TRBJ1-5 . TRBV19 CASSPTTGNSNQPQHF TGTGCCAGTAGTCCCACGACAGGGAATAGCAATCAGCCCCAGCATTTT
. TRBJ2-3 many TRBV7-6 CASSFGGGTQYF TGTGCCAGCAGCTTCGGAGGAGGTACGCAGTATTTT
. TRBJ1-6 . TRBV7-9 CAIQGFDSPLHF TGTGCCATTCAAGGCTTTGATTCACCCCTCCACTTT
. TRBJ2-2 few TRBV12-3/TRBV12-4 CASTVGQLNTGELFF TGTGCCAGCACCGTAGGACAGTTGAACACCGGGGAGCTGTTTTTT
TRBD1 TRBJ2-7 few TRBV20-1 CSARFPGQSSIEQYF TGCAGTGCTAGATTTCCGGGACAGTCTTCAATCGAGCAGTACTTC
TRBD2 TRBJ2-5 few TRBV14 CASSRLPPGLAGVKSETQYF TGTGCCAGCAGCCGACTACCACCGGGACTAGCGGGAGTGAAGTCAGAGACCCAGTACTTC
. TRBJ1-3 . TRBV7-2 CASSLALGDTIYF TGTGCCAGCAGCTTAGCGCTAGGGGACACCATATATTTT
. TRBJ1-4 . TRBV2 CASGGGTNEKLFF TGTGCCAGCGGAGGAGGAACTAATGAAAAACTGTTTTTT
. TRBJ1-2 few TRBV5-6 CASSLVEARSGYTF TGTGCCAGCAGCTTGGTTGAGGCGCGGAGTGGCTACACCTTC
. TRBJ2-1 . TRBV7-2 CASSLEQGLIEQFF TGTGCCAGCAGCTTAGAACAGGGTCTCATTGAGCAGTTCTTC
TRBD2 TRBJ2-1 many TRBV12-3/TRBV12-4 CASSFGTSQFF TGTGCCAGCAGTTTTGGGACTAGTCAGTTCTTC
TRBD2 TRBJ2-3 many TRBV30 CAWGLAGGSDTQYF TGTGCCTGGGGACTAGCGGGGGGCTCAGATACGCAGTATTTT
. TRBJ2-2 few TRBV27 CASTQRGHDGELFF TGTGCCAGCACCCAGCGGGGACATGACGGGGAGCTGTTTTTT
. TRBJ2-1 many TRBV27 CASSGVYNEQFF TGTGCCAGCAGCGGGGTCTACAATGAGCAGTTCTTC
TRBD2 TRBJ2-3 many TRBV7-2 CASSLAGRAADTQYF TGTGCCAGCAGCTTAGCCGGGAGGGCGGCAGATACGCAGTATTTT
TRBD2 TRBJ2-7 . TRBV7-2 CASSLRTSGRAGEQYF TGTGCCAGCAGTCTCAGGACTAGCGGGAGGGCCGGGGAGCAGTACTTC
. TRBJ1-4 . TRBV7-2 CASSRRTGGGNEKLFF TGTGCCAGCAGCCGCCGGACCGGGGGTGGTAATGAAAAACTGTTTTTT
. TRBJ2-1 . TRBV7-9 CASSPIKGLSSYNEQFF TGTGCCAGCAGCCCTATAAAAGGGCTTAGCTCCTACAATGAGCAGTTCTTC
TRBD1 TRBJ2-5 . TRBV7-9 CASRGTRTGQETQYF TGTGCCAGCAGAGGCACCAGGACAGGCCAAGAGACCCAGTACTTC
TRBD1 TRBJ1-6 few TRBV20-1 CSARAGTDNSPLHF TGCAGTGCTAGAGCCGGGACAGATAATTCACCCCTCCACTTT
. TRBJ2-7 many TRBV5-1 CASSLADNYEQYF TGCGCCAGCAGCTTGGCCGACAACTACGAGCAGTACTTC
. TRBJ2-6 few TRBV29-1 CSVTSGANVLTF TGCAGCGTTACGTCTGGGGCCAACGTCCTGACTTTC
TRBD2 TRBJ2-3 few TRBV7-2 CASSFSGEEVVFSADTQYF TGTGCCAGCAGCTTTAGCGGGGAAGAGGTTGTATTCAGTGCAGATACGCAGTATTTT
TRBD2 TRBJ2-1 . TRBV29-1 CSGKIGLAGSAGEQFF TGCAGCGGGAAAATAGGACTAGCGGGATCTGCTGGTGAGCAGTTCTTC
. TRBJ2-6 . TRBV3-1 CASSSVFGGANVLTF TGTGCCAGCAGCTCCGTTTTTGGTGGGGCCAACGTCCTGACTTTC
. TRBJ2-7 . TRBV12-3/TRBV12-4 CARSLPSYEQYF TGTGCCAGAAGTTTACCGTCCTACGAGCAGTACTTC
. TRBJ2-1 few TRBV7-2 CASSPSTLGIYNEQFF TGTGCCAGCAGCCCGAGCACCCTCGGGATATACAATGAGCAGTTCTTC
. TRBJ2-7 few TRBV10-1 CASSEAGTPHEQYF TGCGCCAGCAGTGAGGCAGGGACCCCCCACGAGCAGTACTTC
TRBD1 TRBJ1-2 . TRBV29-1 CSVVQGANYGYTF TGCAGCGTTGTCCAGGGGGCTAACTATGGCTACACCTTC
. TRBJ2-3 few TRBV9 CASSNLGTGDLTDTQYF TGTGCCAGCTCTAATCTGGGGACGGGGGACCTCACAGATACGCAGTATTTT